The 26 T cell receptor beta chains listed next were all sequenced from one sample in a study of blood T cell repertoires in COVID-19. Here immunoSEQ multiplex PCR was the method, and the copy in TCRdb shows in-frame clones only, minus some. The data hold approximately 60,000 clones, with 86% observed a single time. The source material was peripheral blood. The receptors originated from a man in his fifties or sixties with active COVID-19.

V usage is TRBV27 and J usage is TRBJ1-5; TRBD1 aligns across 9 bases. The CDR3 length is 13 residues. The germline gives CDR1 MNHEY, CDR2 SMNVEV (reference sequence). V trimming: 5 bases; J trimming: 5 bases; junction bases outside the gene matches: 1. CDR3 DNA: TGTGCCAGCAGTGGGGACAGGGATCAGCCCCAGCATTTT. Its protein is CASSGDRDQPQHF.

To note about this clone: The sample contains more than one DNA sequence encoding this CDR3. The chain employs TRBV14 and TRBJ1-1; D perhaps matches TRBD1 (5 bases). Trimming left V 4 bases short and J 3 bases short, with 9 bases between. Per germline, CDR1 SGHDN and CDR2 FVKESK. The CDR3 has 13 residues. CDR3 sequence reads: CASSRQGYTEAFF. CDR3 DNA: TGTGCCAGCAGCCGCCAGGGTTACACTGAAGCTTTCTTT.

The DNA for the CDR3 is TGTGCCAGCAGCTTAGGGGGGGGTTCAGGAGGGACCTATGGCTACACCTTC. This gives the protein CASSLGGGSGGTYGYTF. This sequence joins TRBV7-8 and TRBJ1-2, with D perhaps TRBD1 (5 bases). Deletions cut 1 base from V and 4 bases from J, with 19 bases between. From germline, CDR1 is SGHVS and CDR2 FQNEAQ. This CDR3 spans 17 amino acids.

This clone was detected only a few times. The chain links TRBV19 to TRBJ1-1, with 7 bases matching TRBD1. V dropped 10 bases and J dropped 11; count of bases not matched to a gene: 16. Germline V gene data show CDR1 as LNHDA and CDR2 as SQIVND (reference sequence). The CDR3 is 13 residues long. CDR3: CAIKDRHQGGAFF. In DNA, the CDR3 is TGTGCCATCAAGGACAGGCATCAAGGTGGGGCTTTCTTT.

This clone was counted a few times. J is TRBJ2-7 and V is TRBV6-5; D is possibly TRBD2 (6 bases). Trimming removed 6 bases from V and 0 bases from J, with 12 bases in between. The germline V gene has CDR1 MNHEY and CDR2 SVGAGI. The CDR3 has 14 amino acids. In nucleotides, the CDR3 is TGTGCCAGCAGGGGGGACTTATCCTCCTACGAGCAGTACTTC. Protein: CASRGDLSSYEQYF.

The rearrangement links TRBV7-8 to TRBJ2-1; perhaps TRBD2 as D (7 bases). The CDR3 contains 16 residues. The germline CDR1 and CDR2 sequences are SGHVS and FQNEAQ. V lost 2 bases and J 10 bases, leaving 21 bases between the germline ends. The CDR3 region is CASSLPPGGAAGEQFF. CDR3 DNA: TGTGCCAGCAGCTTACCTCCTGGGGGGGCCGCAGGGGAGCAGTTCTTC.

J is TRBJ2-3 and V is TRBV6-6; 13 nucleotides align to TRBD2. This CDR3 is built from 15 residues. Germline CDR1 is MNHNY and CDR2 is SVGAGI (reference sequence). The J segment lost 9 bases and the V segment lost 7 bases, leaving 10 bases of the junction unmatched. The CDR3 loop reads CASTPTSGGAKTQYF. As DNA, the CDR3 is TGTGCCAGCACCCCTACTAGCGGGGGGGCCAAGACGCAGTATTTT.

This clone was counted a single time. The chain is built from TRBV3-1 (or the pseudogene TRBV3-2) and TRBJ1-2; D is unresolved. This CDR3 spans 15 amino acids. The V and J ends lost 2 bases and 4 bases respectively, with 14 bases between them. Germline assignment: CDR1 LGHDT and CDR2 YNNKEL (reference sequence). CDR3 protein: CASSQSASTFYGYTF. The CDR3 coding sequence is TGTGCCAGCAGCCAATCAGCTAGTACCTTCTATGGCTACACCTTC.

The chain employs TRBV7-2 and TRBJ2-1; TRBD2 matches at 7 bases. Unmatched junction bases numbered 15, after V lost 8 bases and J lost 8 bases. This CDR3 spans 15 amino acids. CDR1 is SGHTA and CDR2 is FQGNSA in the germline V gene. The CDR3 region is CASASGGGRWYEQFF. The CDR3 region has the DNA TGTGCCAGCGCATCGGGGGGTGGTCGGTGGTATGAGCAGTTCTTC.

This sequence joins TRBV6-5 and TRBJ2-3; the D gene is possibly TRBD1 (5 bases). V lost 6 bases to trimming and J lost 2 bases, with 9 bases between them. CDR1 and CDR2 (germline): MNHEY, SVGAGI. The CDR3 extends over 13 amino acids. The CDR3, as DNA: TGTGCCAGCAGGGACACCAACACAGATACGCAGTATTTT. This sequence encodes CASRDTNTDTQYF.

The V and J genes are TRBV5-1 and TRBJ2-7, with 8 bases that match TRBD1. CDR3 size: 14 residues. Germline V gives CDR1 SGHRS, CDR2 YFSETQ. Germline trimming cut 7 bases from V and 4 bases from J; bases unmatched to any gene: 10. CDR3: CASRYGQGTYEQYF. The CDR3 DNA reads as TGCGCCAGCCGGTACGGACAGGGTACATACGAGCAGTACTTC.

This clone showed up just once. The chain couples TRBV18 to TRBJ2-3, with 7 bases that match TRBD2. Germline V gives CDR1 KGHSH, CDR2 LQKENI. This CDR3 has 14 amino acids. V shed 2 bases and J 4 bases; nucleotides not matched to a gene: 3. The CDR3 coding sequence is TGTGCCAGCTCACCAAGCGGGGTGGCAGATACGCAGTATTTT. As protein: CASSPSGVADTQYF. The variable domain in full, completed from reference TRBV18 and TRBJ2-3, reads NAGVMQNPRHLVRRRGQEARLRCSPMKGHSHVYWYRQLPEEGLKFMVYLQKENIIDESGMPKERFSAEFPKEGPSILRIQQVVRGDSAAYFCASSPSGVADTQYFGPGTRLTVL.

The gene calls are TRBV4-2 and TRBJ2-3, with 8 bases lining up with TRBD2. Unmatched junction bases numbered 4, after V lost 0 bases and J lost 2 bases. The CDR3 sequence is 16 residues long. From germline, CDR1 is LGHNA and CDR2 YNFKEQ. The CDR3 DNA reads as TGTGCCAGCAGCCAAGATCGGGGACTAGTCACAGATACGCAGTATTTT. This codes for CASSQDRGLVTDTQYF.

This sequence joins TRBV6-5 and TRBJ2-5, with 10 bases identical to TRBD2. Losses at the gene ends were 0 bases for V and 6 bases for J; bases not matched to a gene: 7. The germline gives CDR1 MNHEY, CDR2 SVGAGI. This CDR3 region has 16 residues. The CDR3 sequence is CASSYSKRGGVKTQYF. CDR3 nucleotide sequence: TGTGCCAGCAGTTACTCGAAGCGGGGGGGTGTCAAGACCCAGTACTTC.

The chain has TRBV4-2 and TRBJ1-4, with a tentative D call TRBD1 (6 bases). Germline V CDR1 and CDR2: LGHNA, YNFKEQ. The CDR3 loop spans 15 amino acids. Trimming removed 2 bases at V and 8 bases at J, with 15 bases between. The CDR3: CASSQPPQGREKLFF. The DNA for the CDR3 is TGTGCCAGCAGCCAACCCCCGCAGGGGAGAGAAAAACTGTTTTTT.

This clone was picked up one time. The rearrangement links TRBV19 to TRBJ2-3; 11 bases match TRBD1. Germline CDR1 LNHDA, CDR2 SQIVND (reference sequence). This CDR3 region has 15 residues. J was trimmed by 5 bases and V by 4 bases; bases with no gene match: 5. CDR3 residues: CASSNGQGAEDTQYF. The CDR3 nucleotides read TGTGCCAGTAGTAATGGACAGGGGGCTGAAGATACGCAGTATTTT.

In nucleotides, the CDR3 is TGTGCCAGCAGCCGGGGGGGAACCGGGGAGCTGTTTTTT. Protein sequence: CASSRGGTGELFF. The chain recombines TRBV4-2 with TRBJ2-2, with TRBD2 matching over 7 bases. V was clipped by 4 bases and J by 5 bases; unmatched bases: 1. CDR3 length: 13 residues. Per germline, CDR1 LGHNA and CDR2 YNFKEQ.

The V gene is TRBV7-2, the J gene TRBJ2-1; a weak D match, TRBD2 (6 bases). The CDR3 spans 17 residues. The germline V gene encodes CDR1 SGHTA and CDR2 FQGNSA. Trimming left V 2 bases short and J 6 bases short, with 20 bases between. The CDR3 spells CASSLTVEFSGLNEQFF. The CDR3 coding sequence is TGTGCCAGCAGCTTAACGGTTGAGTTTAGCGGACTCAATGAGCAGTTCTTC.

This chain's CDR3 is CASSQSGGPNYGYTF. Here the CDR3 DNA reads TGTGCCAGCTCACAGTCAGGGGGCCCTAACTATGGCTACACCTTC. The V call is TRBV18, the J call TRBJ1-2; 8 bases map to TRBD1. CDR1 and CDR2 (germline): KGHSH, LQKENI. There are 15 residues in the CDR3. Losses at the gene ends were 4 bases for V and 0 bases for J; bases not matched to a gene: 4.

The gene calls are TRBV2 and TRBJ2-2, with D possibly matching TRBD1 (5 bases). In germline, CDR1 is SNHLY, CDR2 FYNNEI. The CDR3 covers 14 residues. V shed 6 bases and J shed 0 bases, with 8 bases lying between them. CDR3 sequence (DNA): TGTGCCAGCAGACAGGTGACGAACACCGGGGAGCTGTTTTTT. It specifies CASRQVTNTGELFF.

The chain joins TRBV19 to TRBJ1-1; possible D gene TRBD1, 6 bases. With 4 bases removed from V and 5 bases from J, the gap between germline ends came to 14 bases. Germline CDR1 reads LNHDA; CDR2 reads SQIVND (reference sequence). The CDR3 runs to 14 residues. CDR3 sequence: CASSSWGRGTEAFF. In DNA form, the CDR3 reads TGTGCCAGTAGTAGCTGGGGGCGAGGTACTGAAGCTTTCTTT.

The chain combines TRBV11-3 with TRBJ2-7; a possible D gene is TRBD2 (5 bases). This CDR3 is built from 17 residues. Germline V CDR1 and CDR2: SGHNT, YENEEA. Trimming cost V 5 bases and J 3 bases, with 23 bases left between them. The CDR3, as DNA: TGTGCCAGCAGCCTACCGGCCTTTCGGGGAAGACGCTACGAGCAGTACTTC. Translated, it gives CASSLPAFRGRRYEQYF. Supplemented by reference TRBV11-3 and TRBJ2-7, the full variable domain reads EAGVVQSPRYKIIEKKQPVAFWCNPISGHNTLYWYLQNLGQGPELLIRYENEEAVDDSQLPKDRFSAERLKGVDSTLKIQPAELGDSAVYLCASSLPAFRGRRYEQYFGPGTRLTVT.

The rearrangement links TRBV3-1 (or the pseudogene TRBV3-2) to TRBJ1-1; no clear D gene. From germline, CDR1 is LGHDT and CDR2 YNNKEL (reference sequence). The V end lost 4 bases, the J end lost 0 bases, and 6 bases lay between the germline ends. This CDR3 has 13 residues. Here the CDR3 DNA reads TGTGCCAGCAGCCTACAGCTGAACACTGAAGCTTTCTTT. This sequence encodes CASSLQLNTEAFF.

Remarks on this clone: A much larger clone differs by one base, so this may be a read error. The sample holds other DNA sequences that translate to the same CDR3. The gene calls are TRBV5-1 and TRBJ1-1; no firm D call. Deletions cut 0 bases from V and 2 bases from J, with 5 bases between. This CDR3 spans 13 amino acids. The germline CDR1 and CDR2 sequences are SGHRS and YFSETQ. The CDR3 spells CASSLAGNTEAFF. The CDR3 DNA is TGCGCCAGCAGCTTGGCAGGAAACACTGAAGCTTTCTTT.

The V gene is TRBV18, the J gene TRBJ1-1, with D possibly being TRBD1 (6 bases). CDR1 and CDR2 from the germline V gene are KGHSH and LQKENI. The CDR3 consists of 16 residues. The V end lost 2 bases, the J end lost 3 bases, and 16 bases lay between the germline ends. The CDR3 DNA follows: TGTGCCAGCTCACCAGAAGGGGGTTCTAGGTACACTGAAGCTTTCTTT. It translates to CASSPEGGSRYTEAFF.

The chain has TRBV5-1 and TRBJ1-2; D unresolved. Trimming took off 0 bases at V and 7 bases at J, with 10 bases between the two ends. CDR1 SGHRS and CDR2 YFSETQ come from the germline V gene. The CDR3 covers 13 residues. The CDR3 DNA follows: TGCGCCAGCAGCTTGGAAGGTTCGGGTGGCTACACCTTC. This translates into CASSLEGSGGYTF. Variable domain in full (rest from reference TRBV5-1 and TRBJ1-2): KAGVTQTPRYLIKTRGQQVTLSCSPISGHRSVSWYQQTPGQGLQFLFEYFSETQRNKGNFPGRFSGRQFSNSRSEMNVSTLELGDSALYLCASSLEGSGGYTFGSGTRLTVV.